This record concerns one T cell receptor (beta chain) sequence. The sample belongs to a study of blood T cell repertoires in COVID-19. Germline CDR1 reads SNHLY; CDR2 reads FYNNEI. The CDR3 has 13 residues. Between the trimmed V and J ends, which lost 4 bases and 6 bases, there was a span of 12 bases. Sequenced by immunoSEQ multiplex PCR; TCRdb stores in-frame clones only, minus some. The sample includes about 250,000 clones, around nine tenths of them seen just once. Sequencing was carried out using peripheral blood. V and J are TRBV2 and TRBJ1-2; no reliable D call. This sequence originates from a woman aged 60-75 years who had recovered from COVID-19. The CDR3 nucleotides read TGTGCCAGCAGTGGCCTCCGGGTCAATGGCTACACCTTC. Translating gives CASSGLRVNGYTF.